Below, 18 T cell receptor beta chains from the same sample are listed, as sequenced in a study of blood T cells in healthy people across ages (dated by TCRdb to between 2014 and 2017). Library generation was performed with 5' RACE. Sequencing was performed on an Illumina HiSeq 2500. The second PCR ran for about 7 to 11 cycles and used a J-beta primer mix along with a sample-barcoded 5' primer. The public reads were reprocessed in TCRdb via fastp at Q25 and MiXCR, keeping in-frame beta chains. A single entry per CDR3 protein holds the most common genes and DNA from its merged rows. A total of 850,000 to 1,000,000 distinct CDR3 sequences appear in this sample, about 44% of them only once. The ten largest make up roughly 13% of the sample. Sequencing used blood. The source is a man aged 30-40 years in good health.

J is TRBJ2-7 and V is TRBV7-2, with D perhaps matching TRBD1 (5 bases). CDR1 is SGHTA, CDR2 FQGNSA, per germline. The CDR3 runs to 16 residues. V gave up 1 base and J gave up 5 bases, with 18 bases separating them. For the CDR3, the DNA is TGTGCCAGCAGCTTAGAGCAGGGTACGATATCGGACGAGCAGTACTTC. This sequence encodes CASSLEQGTISDEQYF.

This sequence joins TRBV7-2 and TRBJ1-2; 11 bases are shared with TRBD1. The CDR3 runs 14 residues. V shed 5 bases, J shed 7 bases, and the junction held 6 bases outside the gene matches. In germline, CDR1 is SGHTA, CDR2 FQGNSA. The CDR3 nucleotides read TGTGCCAGCAGCAACCCCGGGACAGGGGGTGGCTACACCTTC. Translating it yields CASSNPGTGGGYTF. The entire variable domain, with the rest obtained from reference TRBV7-2 and TRBJ1-2, is as follows: GAGVSQSPSNKVTEKGKDVELRCDPISGHTALYWYRQSLGQGLEFLIYFQGNSAPDKSGLPSDRFSAERTGGSVSTLTIQRTQQEDSAVYLCASSNPGTGGGYTFGSGTRLTVV.

The chain carries TRBV27 and TRBJ2-7; 7 positions match TRBD1. The V gene's germline CDR1 is MNHEY and CDR2 SMNVEV (reference sequence). The CDR3 loop spans 14 amino acids. J was trimmed by 2 bases and V by 8 bases; bases with no gene match: 9. The CDR3 DNA is TGTGCCAGCTCGACCGGGACAGTGGCCTACGAGCAGTACTTC. Amino acid sequence: CASSTGTVAYEQYF.

The gene calls are TRBV20-1 and TRBJ2-3, with 11 bases matching TRBD2. This CDR3 has 18 residues. Germline trimming cut 0 bases from V and 2 bases from J; bases unmatched to any gene: 10. In germline, CDR1 is DFQATT, CDR2 SNEGSKA (reference sequence). The CDR3 is CSARDKPVAGGVTDTQYF. The CDR3 DNA follows: TGCAGTGCTAGAGATAAGCCGGTAGCGGGGGGGGTCACAGATACGCAGTATTTT.

V usage is TRBV6-2 or TRBV6-3 and J usage is TRBJ2-5; TRBD2 might be the D (5 bases). TRBJ2-7 matches the DNA end more closely, so the J call is doubtful. CDR3 length: 13 amino acids. Germline values: CDR1 MNHEY, CDR2 SVGEGT. The CDR3 nucleotides read TGTGCCAGCAGCGGGATAGGGACCTACGAGCAGTACTTC. Translated, it gives CASSGIGTYEQYF.

This clonotype showed up just a few times. The chain carries TRBV7-2 and TRBJ2-5; D gene uncertain. Germline CDR1 is SGHTA and CDR2 is FQGNSA. Trimming removed 5 bases from V and 4 bases from J, with 11 bases in between. The CDR3 has 13 amino acids. In DNA form, the CDR3 reads TGTGCCAGCAGCCCCTCGAGTGGAGAGACCCAGTACTTC. This codes for CASSPSSGETQYF.

This clonotype appeared once. The chain links TRBV25-1 to TRBJ1-6; D ambiguous. CDR1 and CDR2 from the germline V gene are MGHDK and SYGVNS. This CDR3 has 14 residues. Trimming cost V 4 bases and J 9 bases, with 13 bases left between them. The CDR3 loop reads CASSGWNSFSPLHF. CDR3 DNA: TGTGCCAGCAGTGGATGGAACAGCTTTTCACCCCTCCACTTT.

This chain links TRBV20-1 with TRBJ1-4, with 9 bases that match TRBD1. After removal of 3 bases from V and 7 bases from J, the junction contained 15 bases not matched to a gene. CDR3 length: 17 amino acids. Germline loops: CDR1 DFQATT, CDR2 SNEGSKA (reference sequence). The CDR3 bases are TGCAGTGCTAGGCAATCCCTAACCGGGACAGGGATTGAAAAACTGTTTTTT. Protein: CSARQSLTGTGIEKLFF.

This clonotype occurred a few times. The V gene is TRBV20-1, the J gene TRBJ2-6; D uncertain. The CDR3 is 15 amino acids. V was clipped by 2 bases and J by 2 bases, with 10 bases between them. Germline V CDR1 and CDR2: DFQATT, SNEGSKA (reference sequence). The CDR3 DNA follows: TGCAGTGCTAGACCCGTGGCTACTGGGGCCAACGTCCTGACTTTC. Translation: CSARPVATGANVLTF.

The rearrangement links TRBV7-4 to TRBJ1-2; the D is unclear. CDR1 is SGHVT, CDR2 SQSDAQ, per germline. V was shortened by 5 bases and J by 7 bases, with 14 bases between the two germline ends. The CDR3 extends over 13 amino acids. The CDR3 DNA sequence: TGTGCCAGCAGCCCACCGACACTCTCTGGCTACACCTTC. Protein sequence: CASSPPTLSGYTF. The entire variable domain, with the rest obtained from reference TRBV7-4 and TRBJ1-2, is as follows: GAGVSQSPRYKVAKRGRDVALRCDSISGHVTLYWYRQTLGQGSEVLTYSQSDAQRDKSGRPSGRFSAERPERSVSTLKIQRTEQGDSAVYLCASSPPTLSGYTFGSGTRLTVV.

The CDR3 reads CASSYVQGAYQPQHF. In DNA form, the CDR3 reads TGTGCCAGCAGTTACGTACAGGGGGCCTATCAGCCCCAGCATTTT. This rearrangement joins TRBV6-2 or TRBV6-3 to TRBJ1-5; TRBD1 matches at 9 bases. With V trimmed by 2 bases and J by 5 bases, 4 bases remained unmatched. The CDR3 extends over 15 amino acids. Germline V gene data show CDR1 as MNHEY and CDR2 as SVGEGT.

This clonotype was counted between two and nine times. The rearrangement uses TRBV24-1 and TRBJ1-2; a weak D match, TRBD1 (5 bases). V lost 4 bases and J lost 5, with 10 bases in between. Germline-derived CDR1 and CDR2 are KGHDR and SFDVKD. There are 13 residues in the CDR3. The CDR3 nucleotides are TGTGCCACCAGTGACCGACAGCTTTATGGCTACACCTTC. Translation gives CATSDRQLYGYTF.

V gene TRBV28 combines with J gene TRBJ2-7; no definite D call. The CDR3 is 13 amino acids. Trimming left V 4 bases short and J 5 bases short, with 12 bases between. Per the germline V gene, CDR1 is MDHEN and CDR2 is SYDVKM. The DNA of the CDR3 is TGTGCCAGCAGTTCTCAGGTCCCCAACGAGCAGTACTTC. Its protein is CASSSQVPNEQYF.

The gene calls are TRBV6-6 and TRBJ2-2; TRBD1 agrees at 7 bases. CDR1 MNHNY and CDR2 SVGAGI come from the germline V gene (reference sequence). This CDR3 has 16 amino acids. V gave up 6 bases and J gave up 0 bases; unmatched junction bases: 7. The CDR3: CASRSQTGSNTGELFF. Written as DNA, the CDR3 is TGTGCCAGCAGATCACAGACAGGGTCGAACACCGGGGAGCTGTTTTTT.

This chain links TRBV7-2 with TRBJ2-5; TRBD1 agrees at 8 bases. From germline, CDR1 is SGHTA and CDR2 FQGNSA. V shed 4 bases and J 11 bases; nucleotides not matched to a gene: 12. The CDR3 totals 14 residues. The CDR3 DNA follows: TGTGCCAGCAGCTCCCGGCAGGGGGCTGGTGAGCAGTACTTC. This translates into CASSSRQGAGEQYF.

V usage is TRBV7-2 and J usage is TRBJ1-6; D is uncertain. Trimming took 7 bases from V and 7 from J, leaving 17 bases between them. Per germline, CDR1 SGHTA and CDR2 FQGNSA. The CDR3 sequence is 15 residues long. Here the CDR3 DNA reads TGTGCCAGCACCCTAGTGGCGGATATGAATTCACCCCTCCACTTT. It is translated as CASTLVADMNSPLHF.

The chain carries TRBV11-1 and TRBJ2-3, with no clear D. The CDR3 runs to 14 residues. The V end was cut by 5 bases, the J end by 3 bases, with 12 bases between. The germline gives CDR1 SGHAT, CDR2 FQDESV (reference sequence). CDR3 protein: CASSPKTQTDTQYF. The CDR3 DNA follows: TGTGCCAGCAGCCCAAAGACTCAGACAGATACGCAGTATTTT.

The chain uses TRBV21-1 and TRBJ2-7. TRBV21-1 corresponds to a pseudogene. The length of the CDR3 is 15 residues. DNA for the CDR3: TGTGCCAGCAGCAAAGGGGCAGGCTTCTCCTACGAGCAGTACTTC. It translates to CASSKGAGFSYEQYF.